Shown below are 23 T cell receptor beta chains from a single sample sequenced in a study of Ad26.COV2.S vaccination and SARS-CoV-2 variants. Repertoires were generated with immunoSEQ multiplex PCR, while TCRdb's copy carries only in-frame clones and drops some. The data show under 95,000 clones, more than 65% seen once. This specimen consisted of peripheral blood, obtained after recovery from COVID-19. Receptor source: a human donor who had recovered from COVID-19.

This clone turned up a few times. The V and J genes are TRBV4-3 and TRBJ1-4; TRBD1 is a possible D gene (5 bases). V was shortened by 1 base and J by 7 bases, with 16 bases between the two germline ends. The V gene's germline CDR1 is LGHNA and CDR2 YSLEER. This CDR3 region has 16 residues. CDR3 sequence: CASSQGHRGQGEKLFF. CDR3 in DNA: TGCGCCAGCAGCCAAGGGCATAGAGGGCAGGGTGAAAAACTGTTTTTT.

The table lists this clone with a count of one. This chain joins TRBV10-1 and TRBJ2-5; 8 bases line up with TRBD1. After removal of 3 bases from V and 5 bases from J, the junction contained 5 bases not matched to a gene. This CDR3 region has 14 residues. CDR1 and CDR2 from the germline V gene are WNHNN and SYGVQD (reference sequence). CDR3 DNA sequence: TGCGCCAGCAGTGACCCGGACAGGGAGGAGACCCAGTACTTC. Amino acid sequence: CASSDPDREETQYF.

The chain recombines TRBV7-2 with TRBJ1-1, with 7 bases aligning to TRBD1. Looked up from germline, CDR1 is SGHTA and CDR2 is FQGNSA. Unmatched junction bases numbered 13, after V lost 4 bases and J lost 11 bases. The CDR3 is 14 residues long. The CDR3 loop is CASSYRGQTAVAFF. The DNA for the CDR3 is TGTGCCAGCAGCTACAGGGGTCAAACCGCAGTGGCTTTCTTT.

V gene TRBV3-1 (or the pseudogene TRBV3-2) combines with J gene TRBJ2-7; D not certain. Looked up from germline, CDR1 is LGHDT and CDR2 is YNNKEL (reference sequence). This CDR3 region has 15 residues. Trimming cost V 0 bases and J 8 bases, with 17 bases left between them. CDR3 coding DNA: TGTGCCAGCAGCCAAGAGTTAAGTACTACCCTGAAGCAGTACTTC. It yields the protein CASSQELSTTLKQYF.

The rearrangement joins TRBV28 to TRBJ1-3; D remains ambiguous. Trimming left V 5 bases short and J 3 bases short, with 11 bases between. The V gene's germline CDR1 is MDHEN and CDR2 SYDVKM. The CDR3 covers 14 residues. The CDR3 loop is CASSNLGGGNTIYF. In DNA, the CDR3 is TGTGCCAGCAGTAATCTTGGAGGTGGAAACACCATATATTTT.

The rearrangement links TRBV2 to TRBJ1-1; TRBD1 might be the D (6 bases). Germline CDR1 and CDR2: SNHLY and FYNNEI. This CDR3 region has 15 residues. V lost 2 bases and J 11 bases, leaving 21 bases between the germline ends. In DNA form, the CDR3 reads TGTGCCAGCAGTGAAAGCATGGGCGGGGGGGCAGCCGCTTTCTTT. Translated, it gives CASSESMGGGAAAFF.

The chain couples TRBV5-1 to TRBJ2-3; a weak D match, TRBD1 (6 bases). Trimming pared 2 bases from V and 4 bases from J, leaving 8 bases between. From germline, CDR1 is SGHRS and CDR2 YFSETQ. The CDR3 has 13 amino acids. The CDR3 nucleotides read TGCGCCAGCAGCTTATACAGGGCAGATACGCAGTATTTT. Translating it yields CASSLYRADTQYF.

This chain uses TRBV27 with TRBJ2-6, with D possibly being TRBD1 (5 bases). V was trimmed by 0 bases and J by 0 bases, leaving 21 bases between them. This CDR3 comprises 21 residues. CDR1 MNHEY and CDR2 SMNVEV come from the germline V gene (reference sequence). The chain's CDR3 is CASSLSNFPGPPGSGANVLTF. The CDR3 nucleotides are TGTGCCAGCAGTTTATCGAATTTTCCAGGGCCACCAGGCTCTGGGGCCAACGTCCTGACTTTC.

The chain employs TRBV5-5 and TRBJ2-5, with a possible D match to TRBD2 (5 bases). The germline V and J ends were trimmed by 7 bases and 4 bases, with 14 bases remaining between them. This CDR3 contains 13 residues. Germline V gene sequence: CDR1 SGHKS, CDR2 YYEKEE (reference sequence). The DNA of the CDR3 is TGTGCCAGCCCAGCGGACCGGGGAGAGACCCAGTACTTC. It yields the protein CASPADRGETQYF.

The rearrangement uses TRBV28 and TRBJ1-1; D remains ambiguous. CDR3 length equals 16 residues. Germline CDR1 reads MDHEN; CDR2 reads SYDVKM. Trimming took off 2 bases at V and 0 bases at J, with 13 bases between the two ends. The CDR3 sequence: CASSLDGSPMNTEAFF. Here the CDR3 DNA reads TGTGCCAGCAGTTTAGACGGCAGTCCCATGAACACTGAAGCTTTCTTT.

This clone appeared a single time. V gene TRBV9 combines with J gene TRBJ2-1; no definite D call. The CDR3 spans 10 residues. Trimming left V 3 bases short and J 7 bases short, with 2 bases between. Germline values: CDR1 SGDLS, CDR2 YYNGEE. CDR3 in DNA: TGTGCCAGCAGCGGGAATGAGCAGTTCTTC. It encodes CASSGNEQFF.

This clone was recorded once. The rearrangement joins TRBV29-1 to TRBJ2-5; D gene ambiguous. Trimming left V 6 bases short and J 2 bases short, with 10 bases between. Germline CDR1 reads SQVTM; CDR2 reads ANQGSEA. The CDR3 consists of 12 residues. The CDR3 DNA follows: TGCAGCGTAGGCGAAGTACAAGAGACCCAGTACTTC. It specifies CSVGEVQETQYF.

This clone was seen a single time. The chain has TRBV28 and TRBJ1-1; TRBD1 matches 7 bases. CDR3 length: 17 amino acids. V trimming: 7 bases; J trimming: 10 bases; junction bases outside the gene matches: 24. CDR1 is MDHEN and CDR2 is SYDVKM in the germline V gene. DNA of the CDR3: TGTGCCAGCACCGCAAGGGGACAGCGTACCTTCGGCGTCGGAGCTTTCTTT. It codes for CASTARGQRTFGVGAFF. The whole variable domain, remainder taken from reference TRBV28 and TRBJ1-1, is DVKVTQSSRYLVKRTGEKVFLECVQDMDHENMFWYRQDPGLGLRLIYFSYDVKMKEKGDIPEGYSVSREKKERFSLILESASTNQTSMYLCASTARGQRTFGVGAFFGQGTRLTVV.

The chain uses TRBV6-1 and TRBJ1-3; TRBD1 aligns across 7 bases. Germline CDR1 reads MNHNS; CDR2 reads SASEGT. This CDR3 has 16 amino acids. V dropped 0 bases and J dropped 5; count of bases not matched to a gene: 7. CDR3 DNA sequence: TGTGCCAGCAGTGAAGCCTGGAGAGGGGGCAGAAACACCATATATTTT. It encodes CASSEAWRGGRNTIYF.

The chain's CDR3 is CASSSGHNRGNTEAFF. The DNA of the CDR3 is TGTGCCAGCAGCTCCGGACATAACAGGGGGAACACTGAAGCTTTCTTT. The chain employs TRBV5-4 and TRBJ1-1, with 7 positions matching TRBD1. Germline V gene data show CDR1 as SGHNT and CDR2 as YYREEE (reference sequence). The V segment lost 3 bases and the J segment 1 base; nucleotides outside the gene matches: 9. The CDR3 runs 16 residues.

The chain carries TRBV12-3 or TRBV12-4 and TRBJ2-7; D is unresolved. Trimming pared 3 bases from V and 3 bases from J, leaving 3 bases between. This CDR3 region has 11 residues. The CDR3 DNA is TGTGCCAGCAGTTTCTTCTACGAGCAGTACTTC. Translated, it gives CASSFFYEQYF.

The genes are TRBV28 and TRBJ2-7, with a weak D call TRBD1 (6 bases). Germline V gene data show CDR1 as MDHEN and CDR2 as SYDVKM. Trimming removed 5 bases from V and 5 bases from J, with 16 bases in between. The CDR3 extends over 14 amino acids. DNA for the CDR3: TGTGCCAGCAGTGCCCCGAGGGGGTTCGACGAGCAGTACTTC. Translated, it gives CASSAPRGFDEQYF.

This rearrangement joins TRBV5-4 to TRBJ1-2, with TRBD1 matching 9 bases. Germline V gene lookup returns CDR1 SGHNT and CDR2 YYREEE (reference sequence). The CDR3 totals 18 residues. J lost 3 bases, V lost 4 bases, and 16 bases had no gene match. CDR3 region: CASSGINPRDRDYYGYTF. The CDR3, as DNA: TGTGCCAGCAGCGGCATAAACCCCCGGGACAGGGACTACTATGGCTACACCTTC.

The V gene is TRBV14, the J gene TRBJ2-7; D perhaps matches TRBD1 (5 bases). The germline CDR1 and CDR2 sequences are SGHDN and FVKESK. The CDR3 is 14 residues long. Trimming left V 1 base short and J 3 bases short, with 10 bases between. CDR3 in amino acids: CASSQGRASYEQYF. DNA for the CDR3: TGTGCCAGCAGCCAAGGCAGGGCGAGCTACGAGCAGTACTTC.

The V call is TRBV9, the J call TRBJ2-2, with D perhaps matching TRBD1 (5 bases). This CDR3 region has 16 residues. CDR1 and CDR2 from the germline V gene are SGDLS and YYNGEE. The V end was cut by 3 bases, the J end by 3 bases, with 15 bases between. The CDR3 here is CASSENHEGDTGELFF. The CDR3 DNA reads TGTGCCAGCAGCGAAAACCATGAAGGGGACACCGGGGAGCTGTTTTTT.

The chain has TRBV29-1 and TRBJ2-5; either TRBD1 or TRBD2 may fit D (5 bases each). V lost 3 bases and J 5 bases, leaving 7 bases between the germline ends. This CDR3 comprises 11 residues. Germline V gene lookup returns CDR1 SQVTM and CDR2 ANQGSEA. CDR3 protein: CSVDRDETQYF. The CDR3 nucleotides read TGCAGCGTTGACAGGGACGAGACCCAGTACTTC.

This chain connects TRBV7-3 to TRBJ2-7; 8 positions agree with TRBD2. Germline V gene lookup returns CDR1 SGHTA and CDR2 FQGTGA. V lost 6 bases, J lost 0 bases, and 10 bases stayed unmatched. The CDR3 covers 16 residues. The CDR3 DNA reads as TGTGCCAGCAGGTCCTCGGCGGGAGGAAGCTCCTACGAGCAGTACTTC. Translation gives CASRSSAGGSSYEQYF.

V gene TRBV9 combines with J gene TRBJ1-4; D is uncertain. The CDR3 sequence is 15 residues long. Germline V CDR1 and CDR2: SGDLS, YYNGEE. Trimming pared 0 bases from V and 4 bases from J, leaving 10 bases between. The CDR3 bases are TGTGCCAGCAGCGTAGAGCCGGGGAGTAATGAAAAACTGTTTTTT. Its protein is CASSVEPGSNEKLFF.